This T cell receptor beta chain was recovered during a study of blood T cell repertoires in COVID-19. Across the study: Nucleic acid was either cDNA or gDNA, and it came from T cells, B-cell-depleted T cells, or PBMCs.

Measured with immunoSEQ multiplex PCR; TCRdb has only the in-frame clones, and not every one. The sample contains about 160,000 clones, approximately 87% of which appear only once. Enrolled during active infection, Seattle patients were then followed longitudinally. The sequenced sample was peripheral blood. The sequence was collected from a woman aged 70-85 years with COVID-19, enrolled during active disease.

The chain's CDR3 is CASSPLAGGPLGQFF. CDR3 nucleotide sequence: TGTGCCAGCAGTCCACTAGCGGGGGGGCCATTAGGGCAGTTCTTC. The chain carries TRBV7-6 and TRBJ2-1; 13 bases align to TRBD2. In germline, CDR1 is SGHVS, CDR2 FNYEAQ. Trimming removed 6 bases from V and 12 bases from J; junction bases left unmatched: 11. There are 15 residues in the CDR3.